This section outlines one TCR beta chain sequence together with its context. No cognate antigen has been identified for it. A read error may produce the germline difference seen at one junction end. From the germline V gene, CDR1 is SGHRS and CDR2 is YFSETQ. Counted from cysteine to phenylalanine, this CDR3 has 15 amino acids. The sequence is cut down to CDR3 DNA, 45 bases in frame from base 1. The library was generated by 5' RACE. Sequencer: Illumina HiSeq 2500. A second PCR of about 7 to 12 cycles was performed with a sample-barcoded 5' primer and a J-beta primer mix. A unique molecular identifier was introduced onto each TCR beta cDNA molecule by a template-switch 5' adaptor carrying 12 random nucleotides. Each sample yielded at least 2.5 million CDR3-containing paired-end reads. All of the RNA was converted into first-strand cDNA using the Mint cDNA synthesis kit, with a TRBC-specific oligonucleotide serving as the primer. Following uracil-DNA glycosylase treatment, a first 18-cycle PCR with universal primers M1SS and BC2_uni_R was performed on all cDNA. In the original analysis: For normalization, 1 million high-quality reads, each with a distinct molecular identifier, were randomly selected from each sample. Reads with shared molecular identifiers were discarded instead of being binned into consensus sequences. MiTCR, with a Q25 quality threshold and the strictest error-elimination algorithm, was used for CDR3 identification, clonotype clustering and error correction. A nonparametric unseen species model using Euler transformation provided a lower-bound estimate of total TCR beta diversity. TCRdb cleaned the public reads at Q25 with fastp, built clones with MiXCR and kept in-frame beta chains. All rows with the same CDR3 protein become a single entry with the most common DNA and genes. The authors' filters were not applied to this entry. Here the sample has around 800,000 distinct CDR3 sequences; 53% occur a single time. The ten largest account for 40% to 50% of the sample.

This sample was taken from a study of blood T cells in healthy people across ages (dated by TCRdb to the mid-2010s). Concerning the study at large: In model experiments, template switching captured about one uniquely barcoded TCR beta cDNA molecule for every two T cells. Age-related changes in TCR beta repertoire diversity were measured in the study by deep sequencing normalized with unique cDNA molecular identifiers. Donors were grouped into four age groups: young (average 16 years), middle-aged (roughly 38), aged (around 56) and long-lived (approximately 78). To avoid experimental bias, donors of different ages were randomly spread across the sequencing lanes. For two donors (one aged 18 to 30 and one aged 80 or older), the study analyzed two additional independent replicas of 1 million unique cDNA reads from the same blood draw.

Donors were around 37 systemically healthy Caucasian individuals from Russia aged roughly 6 to 100 years. Roughly 10 milliliters of peripheral blood were collected from each donor into EDTA-treated Vacutainer tubes. Ficoll-Paque density-gradient centrifugation was used to isolate PBMCs, with at least 7 million obtained per sample. Trizol reagent was used to extract total RNA from PBMCs, with at least 6 micrograms per sample. The percentages of naive CD45RAhigh/CD27high T cells were determined by flow cytometry on a PBMC aliquot from every donor. Here is what the overall study found, with its caveats: Compared with the aged group, the long-lived group had more naive CD4+ T cells, fewer expanded clones and increased TCR diversity, suggesting age selection. Estimates of total diversity based on one million sequenced T cells were considered lower bounds and underestimates. As age increased, observed TCR beta diversity per million T cells dropped in a roughly linear way, and a significant reduction was already evident by age around 41. Because the CMV infection status of the donors was unknown, age-related changes in expanded clonotypes may potentially have been confounded. Observed TCR beta diversity correlated strongly with the percentage of naive T cells measured by flow cytometry. Because profiling used bulk unsorted PBMCs, naive and antigen-experienced compartments could not be compared conclusively.

Sequenced input: blood. The chain uses TRBV5-1 and TRBJ2-1; the central 10 bases match TRBD2. This clonotype was obtained from a man older than 75 in good health. The nucleotide sequence reads TGCGCCAGCAGCTTCCTAGCGGGGGCCTACAAGGAGCAGTTCTTC. Translated, it gives CASSFLAGAYKEQFF.